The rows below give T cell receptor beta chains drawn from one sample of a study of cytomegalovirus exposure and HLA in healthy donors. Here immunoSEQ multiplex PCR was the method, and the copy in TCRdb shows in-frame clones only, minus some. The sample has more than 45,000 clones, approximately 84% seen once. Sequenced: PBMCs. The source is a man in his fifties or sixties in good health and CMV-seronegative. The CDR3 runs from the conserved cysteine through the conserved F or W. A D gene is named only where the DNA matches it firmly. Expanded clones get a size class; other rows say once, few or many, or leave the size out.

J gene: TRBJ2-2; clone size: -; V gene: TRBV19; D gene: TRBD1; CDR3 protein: CASSIDRGTGELFF; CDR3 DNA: TGTGCCAGTAGTATCGACAGGGGGACCGGGGAGCTGTTTTTT
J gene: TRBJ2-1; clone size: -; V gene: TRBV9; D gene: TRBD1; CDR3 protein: CASTAPGTGGTNEQFF; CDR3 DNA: TGTGCCAGCACCGCTCCCGGGACAGGGGGTACTAATGAGCAGTTCTTC
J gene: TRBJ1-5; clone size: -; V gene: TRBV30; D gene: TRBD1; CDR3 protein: CAWSRQGGNQPQHF; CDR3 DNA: TGTGCCTGGAGTAGACAGGGGGGTAATCAGCCCCAGCATTTT
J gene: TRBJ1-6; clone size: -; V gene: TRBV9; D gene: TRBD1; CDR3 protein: CASSAEGQYNSPLHF; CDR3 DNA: TGTGCCAGCAGCGCGGAGGGACAGTATAATTCACCCCTCCACTTT
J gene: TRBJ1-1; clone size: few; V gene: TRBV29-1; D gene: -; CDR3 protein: CSALRGGTEAFF; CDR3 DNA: TGCAGCGCCCTCAGGGGTGGCACTGAAGCTTTCTTT
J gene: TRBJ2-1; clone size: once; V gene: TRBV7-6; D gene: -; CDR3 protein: CASSFAREQFF; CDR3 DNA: TGTGCCAGCAGCTTCGCCCGGGAGCAGTTCTTC
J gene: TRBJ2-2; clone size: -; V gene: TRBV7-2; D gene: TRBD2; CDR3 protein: CASSLDGGASTGELFF; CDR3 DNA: TGTGCCAGCAGCTTAGACGGGGGGGCTAGTACCGGGGAGCTGTTTTTT
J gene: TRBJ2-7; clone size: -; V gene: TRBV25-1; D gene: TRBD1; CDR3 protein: CASGPRTGRFYEQYF; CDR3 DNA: TGTGCCAGCGGCCCCAGGACAGGTAGATTCTACGAGCAGTACTTC
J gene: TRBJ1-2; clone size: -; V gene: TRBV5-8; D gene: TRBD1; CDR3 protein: CASSLFRGPTNYGYTF; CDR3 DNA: TGTGCCAGCAGCTTGTTCAGGGGGCCCACTAACTATGGCTACACCTTC
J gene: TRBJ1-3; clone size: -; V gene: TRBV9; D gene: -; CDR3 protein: CASSGHNSGNTIYF; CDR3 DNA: TGTGCCAGCAGCGGCCACAACTCTGGAAACACCATATATTTT
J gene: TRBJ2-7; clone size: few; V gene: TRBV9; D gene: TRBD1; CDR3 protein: CASSMGQAYEQYF; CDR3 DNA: TGTGCCAGCAGCATGGGACAGGCGTACGAGCAGTACTTC
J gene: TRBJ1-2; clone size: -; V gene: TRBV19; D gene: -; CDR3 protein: CASSTDSYGYTF; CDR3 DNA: TGTGCCAGTAGTACTGACAGCTATGGCTACACCTTC
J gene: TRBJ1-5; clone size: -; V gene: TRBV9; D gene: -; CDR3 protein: CASSVATPPGGDRYSNQPQHF; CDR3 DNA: TGTGCCAGCAGCGTAGCTACCCCCCCGGGGGGAGATCGATATAGCAATCAGCCCCAGCATTTT
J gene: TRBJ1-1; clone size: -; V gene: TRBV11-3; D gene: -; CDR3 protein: CASSFGKTEAFF; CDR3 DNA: TGTGCCAGCAGCTTCGGGAAGACTGAAGCTTTCTTT
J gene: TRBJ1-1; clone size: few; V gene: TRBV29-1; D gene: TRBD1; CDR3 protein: CSVAGTGAAEAFF; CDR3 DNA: TGCAGCGTGGCCGGGACAGGGGCCGCCGAAGCTTTCTTT
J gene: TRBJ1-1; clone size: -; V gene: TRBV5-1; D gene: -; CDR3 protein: CASSSSGDTEAFF; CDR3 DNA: TGCGCCAGCAGTTCATCGGGGGACACTGAAGCTTTCTTT
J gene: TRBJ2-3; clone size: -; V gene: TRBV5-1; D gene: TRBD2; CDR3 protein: CASFRGTSGGTDTQYF; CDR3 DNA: TGCGCCAGTTTTAGGGGGACTAGCGGGGGCACAGATACGCAGTATTTT
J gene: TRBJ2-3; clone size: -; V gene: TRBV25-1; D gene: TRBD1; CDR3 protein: CASSVGQPKGTQYF; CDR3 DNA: TGTGCCAGCAGTGTGGGACAGCCAAAGGGTACGCAGTATTTT
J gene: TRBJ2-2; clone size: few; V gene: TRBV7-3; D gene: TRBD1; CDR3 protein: CASSKDRGTGELFF; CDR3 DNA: TGTGCCAGCAGCAAAGACAGGGGGACCGGGGAGCTGTTTTTT
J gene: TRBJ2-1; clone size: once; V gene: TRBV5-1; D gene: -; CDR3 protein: CASSTSGTRTDEQFF; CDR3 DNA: TGCGCCAGCAGCACATCCGGGACTCGGACGGATGAGCAGTTCTTC
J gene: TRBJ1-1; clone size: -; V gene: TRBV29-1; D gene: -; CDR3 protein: CSVLDSPTEAFF; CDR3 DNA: TGCAGCGTACTCGACAGTCCCACTGAAGCTTTCTTT
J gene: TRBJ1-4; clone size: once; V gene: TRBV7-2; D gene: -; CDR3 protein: CASSLEGGGAREKLFF; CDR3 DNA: TGTGCCAGCAGCTTAGAGGGGGGAGGGGCGAGGGAAAAACTGTTTTTT
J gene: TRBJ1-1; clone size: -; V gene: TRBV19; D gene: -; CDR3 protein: CASSNRTWYGDTEAFF; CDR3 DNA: TGTGCCAGTAGTAACCGGACGTGGTACGGGGACACTGAAGCTTTCTTT
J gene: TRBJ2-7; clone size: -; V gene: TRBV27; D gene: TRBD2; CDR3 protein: CASSPGTSWYEQYF; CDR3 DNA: TGTGCCAGCAGCCCCGGGACTAGCTGGTACGAGCAGTACTTC
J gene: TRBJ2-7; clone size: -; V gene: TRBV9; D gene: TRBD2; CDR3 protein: CASSVGGTNSYEQYF; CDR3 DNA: TGTGCCAGCAGCGTAGGTGGGACTAACTCCTACGAGCAGTACTTC
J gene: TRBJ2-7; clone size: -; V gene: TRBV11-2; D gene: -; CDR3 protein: CASSPSSSYEQYF; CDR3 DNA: TGTGCCAGCAGCCCGTCGTCCTCCTACGAGCAGTACTTC
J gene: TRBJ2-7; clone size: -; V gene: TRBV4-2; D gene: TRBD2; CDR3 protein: CASSHSERNSGGLSYEQYF; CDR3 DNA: TGTGCCAGCAGCCACTCAGAGAGAAATAGCGGGGGGTTGTCCTACGAGCAGTACTTC
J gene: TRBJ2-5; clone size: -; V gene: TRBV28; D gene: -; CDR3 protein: CASPPLLVGEMRQETQYF; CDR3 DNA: TGTGCCAGTCCTCCTCTGCTAGTAGGGGAAATGAGGCAAGAGACCCAGTACTTC